This TCR beta chain was sequenced for a study of neoadjuvant nivolumab and ipilimumab in lung cancer. This CDR3 contains 16 residues. V dropped 4 bases and J dropped 0 bases, with 12 bases sitting between them. CDR1 and CDR2 from the germline V gene are MDHEN and SYDVKM. Profiling relied on immunoSEQ multiplex PCR, and the TCRdb table lists in-frame clones only, not all of them. The sample records 5,000 to 6,500 clones, less than 70% being singletons. The sample consisted of tumor tissue, taken after neoadjuvant nivolumab, alone or with ipilimumab, at or shortly before surgery. The J gene is TRBJ1-4, the V gene TRBV28; D is perhaps TRBD1 (5 bases). The TCR comes from an adult with non-small cell lung cancer. This CDR3 is CASSSHRGATNEKLFF. The DNA of the CDR3 is TGTGCCAGCAGTTCCCATCGGGGGGCAACTAATGAAAAACTGTTTTTT. The complete variable domain, with remaining parts taken from reference TRBV28 and TRBJ1-4, reads DVKVTQSSRYLVKRTGEKVFLECVQDMDHENMFWYRQDPGLGLRLIYFSYDVKMKEKGDIPEGYSVSREKKERFSLILESASTNQTSMYLCASSSHRGATNEKLFFGSGTQLSVL.